These 9 T cell receptor beta chains came from one sample sequenced in a study of patients and donors after allogeneic stem cell transplantation. MiXCR was run by TCRdb on the RT-PCR reads, yielding one entry per CDR3 protein. The sample shows 410,000 or so distinct CDR3 sequences, more than 15% of them seen only once. Sequencing input: blood, either unsorted or a sorted T cell fraction (not recorded which). Receptors were obtained from a human donor who was either an allogeneic HSCT recipient or a stem cell or donor lymphocyte infusion donor (not recorded which). It is not recorded whose cells these are; they may come from a transplant donor.

This clonotype has just a few counts. This chain links TRBV20-1 with TRBJ1-5, with TRBD1 identical over 9 bases. This CDR3 is built from 14 residues. Germline V CDR1 and CDR2: DFQATT, SNEGSKA (reference sequence). Unmatched junction bases numbered 5, after V lost 2 bases and J lost 6 bases. CDR3 sequence: CSARTGGLSQPQHF. The CDR3 DNA reads as TGCAGTGCTAGAACAGGGGGCTTAAGTCAGCCCCAGCATTTT.

This clonotype was detected ten times or more. J is TRBJ1-5 and V is TRBV20-1; no clear D. Germline CDR1 reads DFQATT; CDR2 reads SNEGSKA (reference sequence). The CDR3 sequence is 13 residues long. Trimming left V 2 bases short and J 8 bases short, with 13 bases between. The CDR3 nucleotides read TGCAGTGCTAGACGTCGAGGCCAAGAGCCCCAGCATTTT. The encoded protein is CSARRRGQEPQHF.

The chain is built from TRBV21-1 and TRBJ2-1; TRBD2 reflects the table's D call only, with no check against the DNA. TRBV21-1 is a recognized pseudogene. This CDR3 region has 15 residues. The CDR3 DNA reads as TGTGCCAGCAGCAAAGCGGTCGTGGACTATACGCAGCAGTTCTTC. Translation: CASSKAVVDYTQQFF.

A single count supports this clonotype. The V gene is TRBV3-1, the J gene TRBJ2-2; no definite D call. Germline V gives CDR1 LGHDT, CDR2 YNNKEL (reference sequence). This CDR3 is built from 16 residues. Trimming took off 0 bases at V and 1 base at J, with 9 bases between the two ends. This CDR3 reads CASSQEVGENTGELFF. The CDR3 DNA sequence: TGTGCCAGCAGCCAAGAGGTTGGGGAGAACACCGGGGAGCTGTTTTTT.

The chain couples TRBV7-2 to TRBJ2-3; D may be TRBD2 (6 bases). The CDR3 is made up of 15 amino acids. Deletions cut 8 bases from V and 2 bases from J, with 17 bases between. Per germline, CDR1 SGHTA and CDR2 FQGNSA. CDR3 residues: CASGLYGGDTDTQYF. The DNA for the CDR3 is TGTGCCAGCGGCCTCTATGGCGGGGACACAGATACGCAGTATTTT.

This clonotype is medium-sized in the sample. The chain links TRBV2 to TRBJ2-5; D is possibly TRBD2 (5 bases). V shed 10 bases and J shed 5 bases, with 11 bases lying between them. The germline gives CDR1 SNHLY, CDR2 FYNNEI. The CDR3 consists of 11 residues. CDR3 bases: TGTGCCACCGCCACGGGGGAGACCCAGTACTTC. Protein product: CATATGETQYF.

This clonotype has more than one count but fewer than ten. The gene calls are TRBV28 and TRBJ2-3, with 8 positions matching TRBD1. Germline values: CDR1 MDHEN, CDR2 SYDVKM. The V gene end was trimmed by 5 bases and the J gene end by 4 bases; junction bases not matched to a gene: 8. The CDR3 is made up of 15 amino acids. The CDR3 protein is CASSHGQGVADTQYF. The DNA for the CDR3 is TGTGCCAGCAGTCACGGACAGGGAGTTGCAGATACGCAGTATTTT.

This clonotype was observed a handful of times. The chain combines TRBV5-1 with TRBJ2-1, with 8 nucleotides matching TRBD2. This CDR3 is 15 amino acids long. Trimming at V came to 6 bases and at J to 8 bases, leaving 13 bases not matched to a gene. Germline assignment: CDR1 SGHRS and CDR2 YFSETQ. The CDR3 sequence is CASNTGTRGVYEQFF. Here the CDR3 DNA reads TGCGCCAGCAACACCGGGACTAGAGGTGTGTATGAGCAGTTCTTC.

This clonotype occurred a few times. The rearrangement uses TRBV27 and TRBJ1-1, with D unresolved. V was shortened by 2 bases and J by 5 bases, with 12 bases between the two germline ends. The CDR3 sequence is 14 residues long. Looked up from germline, CDR1 is MNHEY and CDR2 is SMNVEV (reference sequence). CDR3 loop: CASSLTGRTTEAFF. Written as DNA, the CDR3 is TGTGCCAGCAGTTTAACCGGACGTACAACTGAAGCTTTCTTT.